This T cell receptor (beta chain) was identified in a study of cytomegalovirus exposure and HLA in healthy donors. Findings of the study overall: An apparent linkage of common viral pathogens to several of the most significant clusters emerged in a later analysis. Accurate prediction of most subjects' HLA-A and HLA-B alleles from TCR beta sequences was reported. The authors later linked a missense DCLRE1C variant to TCR beta V- and J-gene trimming.

The CDR3 has 15 amino acids. In germline, CDR1 is MNHNS, CDR2 SASEGT. With 5 bases clipped from V and 4 bases from J, the junction kept 4 bases outside the gene matches. As for this clone: Its cognate antigen is unknown.

A multiplex PCR was run with 60 Vbeta primers and 13 Jbeta primers. Per the original methods: Among the unique TCR beta chains that a later analysis counted, about 81 million in all, 9.5 million to 11 million were shared. TCRdb's copy holds only in-frame clones and misses some; the assay was immunoSEQ multiplex PCR. The V and J calls and clone size come from that table; D and trimming were worked out from the DNA. Here the sample table reports under 200,000 clones. This chain links TRBV6-1 with TRBJ2-5; TRBD2 matches 13 bases. Sequenced sample: PBMCs. The TCR comes from a woman between 18 and 30 years old in good health and CMV-seropositive. DNA for the CDR3: TGTGCCAGCAGTAACGGACTAGCGGGAGCAGAGACCCAGTACTTC. This encodes CASSNGLAGAETQYF.